Listed here are 18 T cell receptor beta chains from one sample, sequenced in a study of T-cell reconstitution after alpha-beta-depleted transplantation in children. No cognate antigen is known for these TCRs. The library targeted TCRbeta and was prepared with unique molecular identifiers. MiXCR, run by TCRdb on the PCR reads, gives a single entry per CDR3 protein. Here the sample spans about 300,000 distinct CDR3 sequences, roughly 7.8% being singletons. Study-wide results and caveats: From newly produced T cells came most of the T-cell counts and diversity one year after transplant.

The material sequenced was peripheral blood, taken 360 days after TCRalphabeta/CD19-depleted stem cell transplant. These receptor sequences come from a female patient aged 2 to 10 who had a stem cell transplant for Fanconi anemia, so the T cells may come from the graft donor.

This clonotype was found many times. The chain joins TRBV28 to TRBJ1-3; possibly TRBD1 for D (5 bases). Germline V gene lookup returns CDR1 MDHEN and CDR2 SYDVKM. CDR3 length: 15 amino acids. Trimming took 5 bases from V and 0 from J, leaving 11 bases between them. The CDR3 is CASSPPGGSGNTIYF. As DNA, the CDR3 is TGTGCCAGCAGTCCCCCGGGGGGCTCTGGAAACACCATATATTTT. The full variable domain, its missing parts supplied by reference TRBV28 and TRBJ1-3, is DVKVTQSSRYLVKRTGEKVFLECVQDMDHENMFWYRQDPGLGLRLIYFSYDVKMKEKGDIPEGYSVSREKKERFSLILESASTNQTSMYLCASSPPGGSGNTIYFGEGSWLTVV.

The chain combines TRBV3-1 with TRBJ2-7, with 9 bases matching TRBD1. This CDR3 has 20 residues. The J segment lost 0 bases and the V segment lost 2 bases, leaving 17 bases of the junction unmatched. Germline CDR1 LGHDT, CDR2 YNNKEL (reference sequence). Here the CDR3 reads CASSQIRLDLRTGASYEQYF. Here the CDR3 DNA reads TGTGCCAGCAGCCAAATTCGCTTGGATCTAAGGACAGGGGCCTCCTACGAGCAGTACTTC.

This clonotype was seen more than once but under ten times. V and J are TRBV29-1 and TRBJ1-4; D remains unclear. Trimming cost V 4 bases and J 6 bases, with 12 bases left between them. CDR1 SQVTM and CDR2 ANQGSEA come from the germline V gene. The CDR3 runs to 13 residues. Here the CDR3 DNA reads TGCAGCGTTGTAATTGGGCGGTATGAAAAACTGTTTTTT. As protein: CSVVIGRYEKLFF. Supplemented by reference TRBV29-1 and TRBJ1-4, the full variable domain reads SAVISQKPSRDICQRGTSLTIQCQVDSQVTMMFWYRQQPGQSLTLIATANQGSEATYESGFVIDKFPISRPNLTFSTLTVSNMSPEDSSIYLCSVVIGRYEKLFFGSGTQLSVL.

The chain combines TRBV13 with TRBJ2-7; tentatively, D is TRBD1 (5 bases). The CDR3 is 15 amino acids. Germline V gene lookup returns CDR1 PRHDT and CDR2 FYEKMQ (reference sequence). Deletions cut 2 bases from V and 2 bases from J, with 13 bases between. The CDR3 nucleotides are TGTGCCAGCAGCTTAAAACCGACAGTTCCCTACGAGCAGTACTTC. This encodes CASSLKPTVPYEQYF.

In its sample, this clonotype was seen many times. The rearrangement uses TRBV11-2 and TRBJ2-3; tentatively, D is TRBD2 (6 bases). The CDR3 spans 15 residues. Deletions cut 1 base from V and 8 bases from J, with 16 bases between. In germline, CDR1 is SGHAT, CDR2 FQNNGV. The CDR3 protein is CASSLVSSGHGTQYF. CDR3 in DNA: TGTGCCAGCAGCTTAGTTTCAAGCGGGCATGGTACGCAGTATTTT.

This clonotype appeared many times. The chain couples TRBV5-1 to TRBJ2-1; tentative D call: TRBD2 (6 bases). V gave up 5 bases and J gave up 10 bases, with 10 bases separating them. CDR3 size: 11 residues. CDR1 and CDR2 (germline): SGHRS, YFSETQ. In DNA, the CDR3 is TGCGCCAGCAGTGGAGGGTACGAGCAGTTCTTC. Translating it yields CASSGGYEQFF.

CDR3: CASSQVTKGIGEAFF. For the CDR3, the DNA is TGCGCCAGCAGCCAAGTAACGAAGGGAATCGGTGAAGCTTTCTTT. The V gene is TRBV4-3, the J gene TRBJ1-1; no clear D gene. From germline, CDR1 is LGHNA and CDR2 YSLEER. V lost 1 base and J lost 7, with 16 bases in between. CDR3 size: 15 residues.

This clonotype was counted at least ten times. The chain joins TRBV5-1 to TRBJ2-7; 7 bases align to TRBD1. V lost 0 bases and J lost 5; bases outside the gene matches: 5. Per the germline V gene, CDR1 is SGHRS and CDR2 is YFSETQ. The length of the CDR3 is 14 residues. In DNA, the CDR3 is TGCGCCAGCAGCTTGGTACAGGGGAACGACGAGCAGTACTTC. Translated: CASSLVQGNDEQYF.

In this sample, this clonotype turned up a few times. The chain combines TRBV4-1 with TRBJ2-1, with 8 positions matching TRBD1. CDR3 length equals 17 residues. Germline values: CDR1 MGHRA, CDR2 YSYEKL. J gave up 3 bases and V 0 bases, and 7 bases lay outside the gene matches. CDR3 nucleotides: TGCGCCAGCAGCCAAGATCACTGGACAGGGATCTACAATGAGCAGTTCTTC. Translated: CASSQDHWTGIYNEQFF.

The table lists this clonotype with many counts. The genes are TRBV20-1 and TRBJ2-2, with 8 bases fitting TRBD2. V dropped 3 bases and J dropped 0; count of bases not matched to a gene: 3. The CDR3 sequence is 15 residues long. Germline CDR1 DFQATT, CDR2 SNEGSKA (reference sequence). In DNA, the CDR3 is TGCAGTGCTAGTCTAGCGGGCCCGAACACCGGGGAGCTGTTTTTT. Its translation is CSASLAGPNTGELFF.

This clonotype was detected only a few times. The chain employs TRBV7-2 and TRBJ1-1, with a tentative D call TRBD1 (5 bases). Trimming shortened V by 5 bases and J by 1 base, and 14 bases separated the two germline ends. The CDR3 has 15 residues. From germline, CDR1 is SGHTA and CDR2 FQGNSA. CDR3 DNA sequence: TGTGCCAGCAGCGTTAAATTGGGGGGGAACACTGAAGCTTTCTTT. It translates to CASSVKLGGNTEAFF.

This chain connects TRBV30 to TRBJ2-3, with D possibly matching TRBD1 (6 bases). The V end was cut by 7 bases, the J end by 4 bases, with 18 bases between. Germline assignment: CDR1 GTSNPN and CDR2 SVGIG (reference sequence). The CDR3 has 14 amino acids. The CDR3 spells CASTGSRGPDTQYF. Written as DNA, the CDR3 is TGTGCCTCGACCGGCAGCAGGGGCCCAGATACGCAGTATTTT.

This clonotype has just a few counts. The rearrangement links TRBV12-3 or TRBV12-4 to TRBJ1-4; D perhaps matches TRBD1 (5 bases). Trimming shortened V by 3 bases and J by 1 base, and 12 bases separated the two germline ends. The CDR3 runs to 16 residues. CDR3 in DNA: TGTGCCAGCAGTTTCAGAGGGGTCGGAACTAATGAAAAACTGTTTTTT. It is translated as CASSFRGVGTNEKLFF.

This clonotype was seen ten or more times. The chain couples TRBV7-9 to TRBJ2-7, with D perhaps matching TRBD1 (6 bases). CDR3 length: 14 amino acids. The V end was cut by 4 bases, the J end by 2 bases, with 12 bases between. From germline, CDR1 is SEHNR and CDR2 FQNEAQ (reference sequence). CDR3 coding DNA: TGTGCCAGCAGCTCCCAGGGACATACCTACGAGCAGTACTTC. Its protein is CASSSQGHTYEQYF.

This clonotype was counted between two and nine times. The V call is TRBV20-1, the J call TRBJ1-2, with D uncertain. V lost 4 bases to trimming and J lost 4 bases, with 10 bases between them. The CDR3 is made up of 12 amino acids. Germline lookup yields CDR1 DFQATT and CDR2 SNEGSKA (reference sequence). CDR3 nucleotides: TGCAGTGCTACCCCGACATCCTATGGCTACACCTTC. It is translated as CSATPTSYGYTF.

V and J are TRBV6-5 and TRBJ2-3; 8 bases fit TRBD2. V shed 2 bases and J 4 bases; nucleotides not matched to a gene: 5. The CDR3 spans 15 residues. Looked up from germline, CDR1 is MNHEY and CDR2 is SVGAGI. In DNA form, the CDR3 reads TGTGCCAGCAGTTACGTGGCGGGGGGACCAGATACGCAGTATTTT. It specifies CASSYVAGGPDTQYF.

This clonotype turned up a few times. This rearrangement joins TRBV2 to TRBJ2-2, with D uncertain. This CDR3 has 15 residues. Trimming left V 5 bases short and J 2 bases short, with 12 bases between. CDR1 SNHLY and CDR2 FYNNEI come from the germline V gene. CDR3 bases: TGTGCCAGCAGTTGGGGTGGCCTCAACACCGGGGAGCTGTTTTTT. It specifies CASSWGGLNTGELFF. The full variable domain, rest sourced from reference TRBV2 and TRBJ2-2, is EPEVTQTPSHQVTQMGQEVILRCVPISNHLYFYWYRQILGQKVEFLVSFYNNEISEKSEIFDDQFSVERPDGSNFTLKIRSTKLEDSAMYFCASSWGGLNTGELFFGEGSRLTVL.

The genes are TRBV27 and TRBJ1-2; TRBD1 aligns across 7 bases. The J segment lost 3 bases and the V segment lost 3 bases, leaving 4 bases of the junction unmatched. The length of the CDR3 is 14 residues. Germline V CDR1 and CDR2: MNHEY, SMNVEV (reference sequence). Here the CDR3 reads CASSLTGTDYGYTF. The CDR3 nucleotides are TGTGCCAGCAGTTTGACAGGGACAGACTATGGCTACACCTTC.